The clone carrying this TCR beta chain was seen only a few times. The CDR3 sequence is 18 residues long. Trimming took 3 bases from V and 0 from J, leaving 19 bases between them. Germline CDR1 and CDR2: MNHNS and SASEGT. The source of the sample is a study of chemoradiotherapy in HPV16-positive cancers. TCRdb's copy holds only in-frame clones and misses some; the assay was immunoSEQ multiplex PCR. The sample has approximately 35,000 clones, around 77% seen once; the top ten hold 3.5% to 4.5%. The TCR comes from a human donor with HPV-associated anogenital cancer. Sequenced here: blood, sampled from a patient who underwent chemoradiotherapy. The chain has TRBV6-1 and TRBJ2-3; D perhaps matches TRBD1 (5 bases). The CDR3 nucleotides are TGTGCCAGCAGTGAGTCACGACGGTTGGGGCGCAGCACAGATACGCAGTATTTT. Its protein is CASSESRRLGRSTDTQYF.